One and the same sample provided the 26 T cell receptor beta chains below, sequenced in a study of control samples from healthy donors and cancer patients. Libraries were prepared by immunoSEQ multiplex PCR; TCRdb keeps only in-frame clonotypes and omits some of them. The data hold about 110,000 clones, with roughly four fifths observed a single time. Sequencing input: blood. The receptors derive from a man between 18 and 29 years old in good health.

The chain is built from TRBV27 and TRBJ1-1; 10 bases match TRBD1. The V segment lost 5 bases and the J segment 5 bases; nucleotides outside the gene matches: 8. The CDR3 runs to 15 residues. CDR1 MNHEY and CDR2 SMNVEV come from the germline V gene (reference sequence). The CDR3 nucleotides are TGTGCCAGCAGTCGGCAGACAGGGGGCAGAACTGAAGCTTTCTTT. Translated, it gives CASSRQTGGRTEAFF.

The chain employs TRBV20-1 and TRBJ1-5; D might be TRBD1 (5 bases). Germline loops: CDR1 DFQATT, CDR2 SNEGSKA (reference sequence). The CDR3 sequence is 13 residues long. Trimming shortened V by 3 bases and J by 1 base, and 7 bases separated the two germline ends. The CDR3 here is CSASGDSNQPQHF. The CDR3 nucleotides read TGCAGTGCTAGTGGGGACAGCAATCAGCCCCAGCATTTT.

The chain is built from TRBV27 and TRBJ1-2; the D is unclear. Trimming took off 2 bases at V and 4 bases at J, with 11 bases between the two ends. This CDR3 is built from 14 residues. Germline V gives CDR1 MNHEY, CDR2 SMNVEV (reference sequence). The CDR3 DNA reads TGTGCCAGCAGTTTAGCCGTCAGTGCCTATGGCTACACCTTC. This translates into CASSLAVSAYGYTF.

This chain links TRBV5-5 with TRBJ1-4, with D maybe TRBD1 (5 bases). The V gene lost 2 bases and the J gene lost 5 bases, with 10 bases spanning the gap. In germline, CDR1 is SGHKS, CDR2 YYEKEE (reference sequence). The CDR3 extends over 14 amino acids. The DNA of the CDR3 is TGTGCCAGCAGCTTTGGGTGGGGGAATGAAAAACTGTTTTTT. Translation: CASSFGWGNEKLFF.

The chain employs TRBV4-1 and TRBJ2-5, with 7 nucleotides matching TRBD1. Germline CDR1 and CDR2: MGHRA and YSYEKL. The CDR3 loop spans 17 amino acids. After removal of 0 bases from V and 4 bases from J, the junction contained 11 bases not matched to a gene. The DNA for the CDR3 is TGCGCCAGCAGCCAAGACCCAAAGGGACAGTCCCTAGAGACCCAGTACTTC. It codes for CASSQDPKGQSLETQYF.

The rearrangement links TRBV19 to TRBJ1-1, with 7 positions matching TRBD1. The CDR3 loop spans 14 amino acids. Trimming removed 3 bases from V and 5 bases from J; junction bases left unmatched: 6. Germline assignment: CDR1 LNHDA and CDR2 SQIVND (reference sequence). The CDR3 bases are TGTGCCAGTAGTATGGGACAGCATCAAACTGAAGCTTTCTTT. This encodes CASSMGQHQTEAFF.

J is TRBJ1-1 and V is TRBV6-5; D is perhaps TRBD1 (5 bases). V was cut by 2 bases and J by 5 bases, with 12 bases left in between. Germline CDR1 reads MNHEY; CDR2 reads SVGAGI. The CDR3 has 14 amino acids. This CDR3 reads CASSYGRAQTEAFF. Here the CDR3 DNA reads TGTGCCAGCAGTTACGGCAGGGCTCAGACTGAAGCTTTCTTT.

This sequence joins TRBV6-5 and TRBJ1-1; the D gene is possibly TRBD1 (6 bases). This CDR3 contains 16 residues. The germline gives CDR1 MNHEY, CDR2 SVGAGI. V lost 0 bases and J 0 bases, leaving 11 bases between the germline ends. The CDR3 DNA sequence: TGTGCCAGCAGTTACTCAAAGACAGGATTGAACACTGAAGCTTTCTTT. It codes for CASSYSKTGLNTEAFF.

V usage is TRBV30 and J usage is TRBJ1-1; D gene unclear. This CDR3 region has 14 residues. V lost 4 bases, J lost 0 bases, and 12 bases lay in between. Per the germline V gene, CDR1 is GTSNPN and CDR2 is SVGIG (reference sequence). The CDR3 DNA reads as TGTGCCTGGACCCCTAGGAGGGTGAACACTGAAGCTTTCTTT. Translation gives CAWTPRRVNTEAFF.

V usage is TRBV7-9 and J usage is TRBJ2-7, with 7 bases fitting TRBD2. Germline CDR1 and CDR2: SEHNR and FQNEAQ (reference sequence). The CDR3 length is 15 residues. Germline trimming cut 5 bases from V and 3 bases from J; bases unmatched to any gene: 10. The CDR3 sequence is CASSPRPSGGYEQYF. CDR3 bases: TGTGCCAGCAGCCCGAGGCCTAGCGGAGGCTACGAGCAGTACTTC.

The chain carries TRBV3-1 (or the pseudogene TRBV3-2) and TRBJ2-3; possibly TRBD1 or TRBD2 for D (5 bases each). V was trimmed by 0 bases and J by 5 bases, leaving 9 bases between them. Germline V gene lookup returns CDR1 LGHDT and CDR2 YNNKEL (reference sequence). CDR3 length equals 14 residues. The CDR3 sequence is CASSQDGDRDTQYF. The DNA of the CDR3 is TGTGCCAGCAGCCAAGATGGGGACCGAGATACGCAGTATTTT.

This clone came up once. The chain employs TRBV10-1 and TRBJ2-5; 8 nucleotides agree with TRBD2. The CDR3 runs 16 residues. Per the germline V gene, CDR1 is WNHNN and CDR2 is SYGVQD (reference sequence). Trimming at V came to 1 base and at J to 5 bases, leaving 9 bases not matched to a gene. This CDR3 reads CASSEFGRGGQETQYF. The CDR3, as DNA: TGCGCCAGCAGTGAGTTTGGACGGGGGGGCCAGGAGACCCAGTACTTC.

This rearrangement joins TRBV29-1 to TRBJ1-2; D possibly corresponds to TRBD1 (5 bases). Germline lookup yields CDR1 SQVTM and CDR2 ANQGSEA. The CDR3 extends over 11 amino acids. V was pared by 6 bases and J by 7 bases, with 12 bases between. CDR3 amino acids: CSVGHDAGYTF. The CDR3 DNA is TGCAGCGTAGGACACGACGCTGGCTACACCTTC.

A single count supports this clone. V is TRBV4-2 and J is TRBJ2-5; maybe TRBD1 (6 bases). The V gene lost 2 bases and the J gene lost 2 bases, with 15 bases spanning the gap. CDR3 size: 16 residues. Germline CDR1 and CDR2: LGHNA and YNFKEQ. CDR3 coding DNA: TGTGCCAGCAGCCAATGGGACACAACTATACAAGAGACCCAGTACTTC. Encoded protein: CASSQWDTTIQETQYF.

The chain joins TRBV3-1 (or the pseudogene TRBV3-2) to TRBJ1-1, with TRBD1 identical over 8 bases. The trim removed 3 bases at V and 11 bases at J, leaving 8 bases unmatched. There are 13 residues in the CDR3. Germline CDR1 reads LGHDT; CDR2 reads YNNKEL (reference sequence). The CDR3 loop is CASSQGGQGMAFF. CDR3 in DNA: TGTGCCAGCAGCCAGGGAGGACAGGGTATGGCTTTCTTT.

CDR3 sequence (DNA): TGTGCCAGCAGCCGGGGAGTGAGGGCCTCACCCCTCCACTTT. Translating it yields CASSRGVRASPLHF. The chain links TRBV14 to TRBJ1-6; D is unresolved. The CDR3 length is 14 residues. V lost 4 bases and J 10 bases, leaving 14 bases between the germline ends. Germline assignment: CDR1 SGHDN and CDR2 FVKESK.

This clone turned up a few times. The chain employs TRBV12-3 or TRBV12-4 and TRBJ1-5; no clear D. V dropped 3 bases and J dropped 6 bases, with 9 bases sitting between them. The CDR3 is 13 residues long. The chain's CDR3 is CASSFSSGQPQHF. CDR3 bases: TGTGCCAGCAGTTTTAGCTCCGGTCAGCCCCAGCATTTT.

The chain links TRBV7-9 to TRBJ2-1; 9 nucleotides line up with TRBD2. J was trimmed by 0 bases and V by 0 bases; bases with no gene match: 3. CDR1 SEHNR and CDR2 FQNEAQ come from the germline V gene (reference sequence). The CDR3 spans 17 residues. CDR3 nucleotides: TGTGCCAGCAGCTTAGCTAGCGGGGGCCTCTCCTACAATGAGCAGTTCTTC. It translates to CASSLASGGLSYNEQFF.

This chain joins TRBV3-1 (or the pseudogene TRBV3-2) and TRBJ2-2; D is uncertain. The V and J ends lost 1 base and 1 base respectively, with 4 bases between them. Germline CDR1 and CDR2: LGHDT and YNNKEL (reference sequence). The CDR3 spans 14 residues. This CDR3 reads CASSQVGNTGELFF. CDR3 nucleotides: TGTGCCAGCAGCCAAGTCGGGAACACCGGGGAGCTGTTTTTT.

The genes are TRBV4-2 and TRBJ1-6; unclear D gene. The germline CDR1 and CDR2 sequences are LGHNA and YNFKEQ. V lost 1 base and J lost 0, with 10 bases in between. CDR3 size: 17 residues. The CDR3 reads CASSQVSGSSYNSPLHF. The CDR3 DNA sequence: TGTGCCAGCAGCCAAGTGAGCGGGAGCTCCTATAATTCACCCCTCCACTTT.

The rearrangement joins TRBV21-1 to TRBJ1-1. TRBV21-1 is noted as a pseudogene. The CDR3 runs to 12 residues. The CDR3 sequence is CASSFLNTEAFF. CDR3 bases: TGTGCCAGCAGTTTCCTGAACACTGAAGCTTTCTTT.

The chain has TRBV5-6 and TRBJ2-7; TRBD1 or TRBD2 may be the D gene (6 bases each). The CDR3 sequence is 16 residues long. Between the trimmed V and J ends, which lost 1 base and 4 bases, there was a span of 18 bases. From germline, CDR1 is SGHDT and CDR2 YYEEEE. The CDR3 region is CASSLTGTRRGYEQYF. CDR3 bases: TGTGCCAGCAGCTTGACAGGGACTCGGCGTGGGTACGAGCAGTACTTC.

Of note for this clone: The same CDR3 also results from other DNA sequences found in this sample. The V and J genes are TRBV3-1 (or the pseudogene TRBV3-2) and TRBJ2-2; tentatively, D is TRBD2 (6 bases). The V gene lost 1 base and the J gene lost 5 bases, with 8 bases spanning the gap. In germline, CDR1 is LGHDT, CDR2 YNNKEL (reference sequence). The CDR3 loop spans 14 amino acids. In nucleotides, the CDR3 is TGTGCCAGCAGCCAAGGGAGGGTAACCGGGGAGCTGTTTTTT. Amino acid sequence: CASSQGRVTGELFF.

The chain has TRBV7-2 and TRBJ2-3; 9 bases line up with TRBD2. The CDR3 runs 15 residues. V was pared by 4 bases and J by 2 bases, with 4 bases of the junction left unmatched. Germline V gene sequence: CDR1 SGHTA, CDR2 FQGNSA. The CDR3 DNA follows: TGTGCCAGCAGCTCGGGACTAGCCTACACAGATACGCAGTATTTT. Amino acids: CASSSGLAYTDTQYF. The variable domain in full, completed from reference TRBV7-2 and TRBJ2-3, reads GAGVSQSPSNKVTEKGKDVELRCDPISGHTALYWYRQSLGQGLEFLIYFQGNSAPDKSGLPSDRFSAERTGGSVSTLTIQRTQQEDSAVYLCASSSGLAYTDTQYFGPGTRLTVL.

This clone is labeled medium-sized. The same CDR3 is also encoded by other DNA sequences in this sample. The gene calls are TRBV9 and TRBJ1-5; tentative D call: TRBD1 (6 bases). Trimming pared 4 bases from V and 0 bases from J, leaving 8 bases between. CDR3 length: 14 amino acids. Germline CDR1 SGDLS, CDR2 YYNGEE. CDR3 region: CASSPGASNQPQHF. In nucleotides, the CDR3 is TGTGCCAGCAGCCCAGGGGCTAGCAATCAGCCCCAGCATTTT.

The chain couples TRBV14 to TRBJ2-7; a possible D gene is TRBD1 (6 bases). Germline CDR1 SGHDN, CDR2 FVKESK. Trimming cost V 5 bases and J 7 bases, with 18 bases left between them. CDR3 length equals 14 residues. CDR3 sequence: CASSAGALWWEQYF. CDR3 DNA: TGTGCCAGCAGCGCAGGGGCCCTTTGGTGGGAGCAGTACTTC.